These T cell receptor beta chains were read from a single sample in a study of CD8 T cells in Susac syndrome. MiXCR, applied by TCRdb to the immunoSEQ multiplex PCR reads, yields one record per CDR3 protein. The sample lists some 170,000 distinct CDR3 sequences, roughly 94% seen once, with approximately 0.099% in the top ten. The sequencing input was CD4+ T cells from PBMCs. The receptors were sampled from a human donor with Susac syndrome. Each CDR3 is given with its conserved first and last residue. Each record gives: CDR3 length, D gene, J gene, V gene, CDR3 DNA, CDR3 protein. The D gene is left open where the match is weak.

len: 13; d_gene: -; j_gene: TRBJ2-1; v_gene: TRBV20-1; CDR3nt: TGCAGTGCCCCGACAGATTCCTACAATGAGCAGTTCTTC; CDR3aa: CSAPTDSYNEQFF
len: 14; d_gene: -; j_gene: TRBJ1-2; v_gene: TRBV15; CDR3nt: TGTGCCACCAGCATCGGCAGAGACGGCTATGGCTACACCTTC; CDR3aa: CATSIGRDGYGYTF
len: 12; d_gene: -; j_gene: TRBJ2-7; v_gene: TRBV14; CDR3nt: TGTGCCTTGCCAGGGGATGCCTACGAGCAGTACTTC; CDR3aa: CALPGDAYEQYF
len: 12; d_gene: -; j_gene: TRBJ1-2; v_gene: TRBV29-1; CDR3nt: TGCAGCGTTGAAGGATCAGGGAATGGCTACACCTTC; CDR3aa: CSVEGSGNGYTF
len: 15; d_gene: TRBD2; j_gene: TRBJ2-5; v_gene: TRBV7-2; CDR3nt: TGTGCCAGCAGCCTCTGGACTAGCCGGGGGGAGACCCAGTACTTC; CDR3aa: CASSLWTSRGETQYF
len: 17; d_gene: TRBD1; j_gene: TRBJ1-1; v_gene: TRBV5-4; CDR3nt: TGTGCCAGCAGCTTAGGGACAGCGCCCCACATGAACACTGAAGCTTTCTTT; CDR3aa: CASSLGTAPHMNTEAFF
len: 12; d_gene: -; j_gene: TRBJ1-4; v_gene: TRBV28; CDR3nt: TGTGCCAGCAGTTTAATAGGTGAAAAACTGTTTTTT; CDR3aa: CASSLIGEKLFF
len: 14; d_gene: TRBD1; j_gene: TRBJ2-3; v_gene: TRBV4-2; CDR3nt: TGTGCCAGCAGCCCCGACAGGGTTGGGGATACGCAGTATTTT; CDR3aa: CASSPDRVGDTQYF
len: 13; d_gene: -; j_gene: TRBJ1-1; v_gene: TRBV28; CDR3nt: TGTGCCAGCAGACCTACTTCCAGGGTTGAAGCTTTCTTT; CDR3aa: CASRPTSRVEAFF
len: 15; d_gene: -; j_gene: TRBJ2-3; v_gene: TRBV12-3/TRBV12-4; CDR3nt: TGTGCCAGCAGTTTATTTATCGAGGGGGGAGATACGCAGTATTTT; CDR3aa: CASSLFIEGGDTQYF
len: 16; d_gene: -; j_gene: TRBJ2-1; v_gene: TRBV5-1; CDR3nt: TGCGCCAGCAGCTTTGGCAACAGCCCCTCCTACAATGAGCAGTTCTTC; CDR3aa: CASSFGNSPSYNEQFF